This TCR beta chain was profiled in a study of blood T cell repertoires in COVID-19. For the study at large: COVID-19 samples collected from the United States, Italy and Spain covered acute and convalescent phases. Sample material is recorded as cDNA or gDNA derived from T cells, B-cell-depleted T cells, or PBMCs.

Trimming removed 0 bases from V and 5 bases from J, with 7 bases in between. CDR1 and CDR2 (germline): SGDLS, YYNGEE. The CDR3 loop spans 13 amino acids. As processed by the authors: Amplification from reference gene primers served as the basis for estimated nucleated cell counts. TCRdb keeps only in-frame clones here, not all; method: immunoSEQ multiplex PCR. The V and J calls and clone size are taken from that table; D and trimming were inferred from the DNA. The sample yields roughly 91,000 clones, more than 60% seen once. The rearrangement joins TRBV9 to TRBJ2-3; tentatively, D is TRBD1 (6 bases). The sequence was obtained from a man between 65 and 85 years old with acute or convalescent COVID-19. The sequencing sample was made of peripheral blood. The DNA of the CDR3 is TGTGCCAGCAGCGTAGGAGGGGGAGATACGCAGTATTTT. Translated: CASSVGGGDTQYF.